This is a list of T cell receptor beta chains from one sample in a study of T cell responses to AZD1222 COVID-19 vaccine. The data were produced by immunoSEQ multiplex PCR, yet TCRdb's version contains in-frame clones alone and is incomplete. This table holds more than 95,000 clones, roughly 87% found once. The source material was peripheral blood, sampled on day 0 of AZD1222 vaccination. The source is an adult in good health. The CDR3 runs from the conserved cysteine through the conserved F or W. Fields, in order: V gene, D gene, clone size, CDR3 length, J gene, CDR3 protein. A D gene is named only where the DNA matches it firmly. Not all rows give a size; the values are once, few, many and, for expanded clones, a class.

V: TRBV18
D: TRBD1
size: .
length: 15
J: TRBJ1-5
CDR3: CASSPSGGSNQPQHF

V: TRBV5-1
D: TRBD2
size: .
length: 15
J: TRBJ2-5
CDR3: CASSFLAGEGETQYF

V: TRBV5-1
D: TRBD1
size: few
length: 16
J: TRBJ2-3
CDR3: CASSPWDRRGSDTQYF

V: TRBV24-1
D: .
size: .
length: 14
J: TRBJ1-2
CDR3: CATSEGSGRFGYTF

V: TRBV28
D: TRBD1
size: few
length: 16
J: TRBJ1-1
CDR3: CASRPRTGKGDTEAFF

V: TRBV5-4
D: TRBD2
size: .
length: 11
J: TRBJ2-1
CDR3: CASSGAGGQFF

V: TRBV7-9
D: .
size: .
length: 15
J: TRBJ2-2
CDR3: CASRQVGGPTGELFF

V: TRBV6-1
D: .
size: .
length: 15
J: TRBJ1-5
CDR3: CASSDVGVLDQPQHF

V: TRBV28
D: .
size: few
length: 13
J: TRBJ1-1
CDR3: CASSSQLGTEAFF

V: TRBV7-8
D: .
size: .
length: 19
J: TRBJ1-6
CDR3: CASSLPPTSRSSYNSPLHF

V: TRBV4-2
D: .
size: once
length: 14
J: TRBJ2-5
CDR3: CASSPEQGAETQYF

V: TRBV28
D: .
size: .
length: 11
J: TRBJ1-5
CDR3: CASSQGQPQHF

V: TRBV19
D: .
size: .
length: 11
J: TRBJ1-2
CDR3: CASRREDGYTF

V: TRBV7-2
D: .
size: .
length: 15
J: TRBJ2-2
CDR3: CASSLQIGGAGELFF

V: TRBV15
D: .
size: .
length: 16
J: TRBJ1-1
CDR3: CATSRGDSNPGTEAFF

V: TRBV6-6
D: TRBD1
size: .
length: 13
J: TRBJ1-2
CDR3: CASSLGTGDGYTF

V: TRBV14
D: .
size: .
length: 11
J: TRBJ2-7
CDR3: CASSQVYEQYF

V: TRBV27
D: .
size: .
length: 14
J: TRBJ1-2
CDR3: CASSLSTQGFGYTF

V: TRBV4-1
D: .
size: once
length: 13
J: TRBJ2-3
CDR3: CASSQKGTDTQYF

V: TRBV5-1
D: .
size: .
length: 15
J: TRBJ1-3
CDR3: CASSLGGTTGNTIYF

V: TRBV6-5
D: .
size: .
length: 13
J: TRBJ1-4
CDR3: CASSYAGVGKLFF

V: TRBV4-2
D: .
size: .
length: 14
J: TRBJ2-7
CDR3: CASSQDDENYEQYF

V: TRBV7-9
D: TRBD1
size: .
length: 14
J: TRBJ1-5
CDR3: CASSLAGGYQPQHF

V: TRBV7-6
D: .
size: .
length: 17
J: TRBJ1-1
CDR3: CASSLRGPLSDFQEAFF

V: TRBV28
D: .
size: few
length: 13
J: TRBJ1-5
CDR3: CASSLSSNQPQHF

V: TRBV28
D: .
size: .
length: 16
J: TRBJ2-1
CDR3: CASSTYQVPTNNEQFF

V: TRBV11-1
D: .
size: .
length: 15
J: TRBJ2-1
CDR3: CASSLVASSYNEQFF

V: TRBV19
D: .
size: once
length: 12
J: TRBJ2-1
CDR3: CASSTGVNEQFF

V: TRBV7-3
D: TRBD2
size: .
length: 15
J: TRBJ2-1
CDR3: CASSYGTSRIDEQFF

V: TRBV28
D: .
size: .
length: 16
J: TRBJ2-7
CDR3: CASSLSRSPSSYEQYF

V: TRBV4-2
D: .
size: .
length: 17
J: TRBJ2-3
CDR3: CASSQDISGNRVDTQYF

V: TRBV30
D: .
size: .
length: 8
J: TRBJ2-7
CDR3: CACNEQYF

V: TRBV5-1
D: .
size: .
length: 15
J: TRBJ2-3
CDR3: CASSLLTRGTDTQYF

V: TRBV7-8
D: TRBD1
size: .
length: 14
J: TRBJ1-1
CDR3: CASSTGQGNTEAFF

V: TRBV2
D: .
size: .
length: 12
J: TRBJ1-3
CDR3: CASSETENTIYF

V: TRBV27
D: .
size: .
length: 16
J: TRBJ2-7
CDR3: CASSSRVWGRNYEQYF

V: TRBV11-2
D: TRBD1
size: .
length: 15
J: TRBJ2-1
CDR3: CASSFGDRQYNEQFF

V: TRBV21-1
D: .
size: .
length: 16
J: TRBJ2-1
CDR3: CASSNRRGGTYNEQFF

V: TRBV29-1
D: .
size: .
length: 11
J: TRBJ1-1
CDR3: CSALENTEAFF

V: TRBV2
D: .
size: .
length: 10
J: TRBJ1-2
CDR3: CASPQRGYTF

V: TRBV6-4
D: .
size: .
length: 13
J: TRBJ1-1
CDR3: CASRGEGYTEAFF

V: TRBV4-1
D: .
size: .
length: 14
J: TRBJ1-3
CDR3: CASSQEDFGNTIYF

V: TRBV30
D: .
size: .
length: 11
J: TRBJ1-2
CDR3: CAWSVPGGYTF

V: TRBV27
D: TRBD1
size: .
length: 13
J: TRBJ1-1
CDR3: CASSQGAATEAFF

V: TRBV7-2
D: .
size: .
length: 14
J: TRBJ1-1
CDR3: CASSLYEAWAEAFF

V: TRBV27
D: .
size: .
length: 13
J: TRBJ1-5
CDR3: CASSLGWAQPQHF

V: TRBV28
D: TRBD2
size: once
length: 16
J: TRBJ2-4
CDR3: CASSPIGGLAQNIQYF

V: TRBV28
D: .
size: .
length: 15
J: TRBJ2-2
CDR3: CAIAGAASNTGELFF

V: TRBV5-1
D: .
size: .
length: 14
J: TRBJ1-6
CDR3: CASSLGHYNSPLHF

V: TRBV5-4
D: .
size: .
length: 16
J: TRBJ1-4
CDR3: CASSSGVGQDGEKLFF

V: TRBV10-3
D: .
size: .
length: 14
J: TRBJ1-6
CDR3: CAISVEGSNSPLHF

V: TRBV11-2
D: TRBD1
size: .
length: 15
J: TRBJ2-5
CDR3: CASSEVRGLQETQYF

V: TRBV11-1
D: TRBD1
size: .
length: 14
J: TRBJ2-3
CDR3: CASSRTGNTDTQYF